This note documents a single T cell receptor (beta chain) sequence. Trimming removed 5 bases at V and 5 bases at J, with 22 bases between. The CDR3 covers 16 residues. Germline V gives CDR1 SGHRS, CDR2 YFSETQ. This sample was included in a study of blood T cell repertoires in COVID-19. As for the study in general: Whether acute or convalescent, the COVID-19 samples came from the United States, Italy and Spain. From T cells, B-cell-depleted T cells, or PBMCs came the material, which was cDNA or gDNA.

In the original analysis: Cell counts per sample came from amplifying reference gene primers. The assay was immunoSEQ multiplex PCR, and TCRdb's table has in-frame clones only and misses some. V, J and clone size were drawn from that table, and D and trimming were deduced from the DNA. The sample includes roughly 240,000 clones, 86% of them seen just once. Sequences were obtained from peripheral blood. The sequence derives from an older woman who had recovered from COVID-19. The gene calls are TRBV5-1 and TRBJ2-5, with D possibly being TRBD2 (5 bases). The CDR3 region is CASSQIVVTRGETQYF. The CDR3 DNA reads as TGCGCCAGCAGTCAGATTGTTGTCACTAGAGGGGAGACCCAGTACTTC.